This T cell receptor (beta chain) was identified in a study of blood T cell repertoires in COVID-19. Looking at the study overall: Spain, Italy and the United States supplied samples that represented acute and convalescent COVID-19. The cDNA or gDNA used as material had been derived from T cells, B-cell-depleted T cells, or PBMCs.

As handled by the study authors: Estimation of nucleated cell counts was performed using reference gene primer amplification. Sequenced by immunoSEQ multiplex PCR; TCRdb stores in-frame clones only, minus some. That table is the source of V, J and clone size, and D and trimming were worked out from the DNA. The sample records 130,000 or so clones, over 65% being singletons. This CDR3 region has 16 residues. The germline V and J ends were trimmed by 3 bases and 3 bases, with 17 bases remaining between them. Germline-derived CDR1 and CDR2 are SNHLY and FYNNEI. This chain connects TRBV2 to TRBJ2-5; D may be TRBD1 (6 bases). Input material: peripheral blood. This receptor was taken from a man between 50 and 59 years old with acute or convalescent COVID-19. The CDR3 spells CASSDPFTGLKETQYF. The CDR3 DNA reads as TGTGCCAGCAGTGACCCGTTCACAGGGCTAAAAGAGACCCAGTACTTC.